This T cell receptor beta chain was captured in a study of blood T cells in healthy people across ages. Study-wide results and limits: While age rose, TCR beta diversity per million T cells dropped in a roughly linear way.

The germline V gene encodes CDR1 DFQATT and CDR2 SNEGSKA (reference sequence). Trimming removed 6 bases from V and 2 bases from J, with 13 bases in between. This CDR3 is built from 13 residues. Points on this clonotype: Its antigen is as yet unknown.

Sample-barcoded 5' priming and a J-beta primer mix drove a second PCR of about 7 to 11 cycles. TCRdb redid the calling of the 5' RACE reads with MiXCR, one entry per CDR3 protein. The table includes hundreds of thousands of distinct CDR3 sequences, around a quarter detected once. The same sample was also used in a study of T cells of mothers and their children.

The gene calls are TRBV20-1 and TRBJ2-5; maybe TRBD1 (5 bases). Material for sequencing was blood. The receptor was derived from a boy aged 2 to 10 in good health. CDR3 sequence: CSASTTAQETQYF. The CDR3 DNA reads TGCAGTGCGTCGACGACAGCTCAAGAGACCCAGTACTTC.